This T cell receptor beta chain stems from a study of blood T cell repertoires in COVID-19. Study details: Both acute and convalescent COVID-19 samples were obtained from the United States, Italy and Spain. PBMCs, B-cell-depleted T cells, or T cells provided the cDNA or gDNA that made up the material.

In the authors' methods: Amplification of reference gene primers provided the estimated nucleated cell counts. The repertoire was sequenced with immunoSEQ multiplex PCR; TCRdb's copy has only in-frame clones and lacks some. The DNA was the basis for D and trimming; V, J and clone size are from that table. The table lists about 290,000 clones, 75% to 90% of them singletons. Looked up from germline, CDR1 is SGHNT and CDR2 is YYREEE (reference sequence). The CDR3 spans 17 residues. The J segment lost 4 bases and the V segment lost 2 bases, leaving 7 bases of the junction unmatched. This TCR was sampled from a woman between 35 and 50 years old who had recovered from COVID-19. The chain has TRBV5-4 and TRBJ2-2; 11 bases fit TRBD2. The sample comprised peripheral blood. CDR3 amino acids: CASSFPSGRRGTGELFF. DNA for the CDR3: TGTGCCAGCAGCTTTCCTAGCGGGAGGCGGGGCACCGGGGAGCTGTTTTTT.